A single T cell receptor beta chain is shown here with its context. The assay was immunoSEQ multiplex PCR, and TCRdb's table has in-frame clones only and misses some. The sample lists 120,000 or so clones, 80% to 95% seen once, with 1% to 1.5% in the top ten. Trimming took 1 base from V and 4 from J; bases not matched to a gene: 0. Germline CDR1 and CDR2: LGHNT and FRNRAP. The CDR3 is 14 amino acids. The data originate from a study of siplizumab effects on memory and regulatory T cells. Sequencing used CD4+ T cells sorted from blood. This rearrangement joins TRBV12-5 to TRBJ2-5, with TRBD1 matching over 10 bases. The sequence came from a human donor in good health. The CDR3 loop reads CASGLGQGAETQYF. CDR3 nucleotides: TGTGCTAGTGGTTTGGGACAGGGGGCAGAGACCCAGTACTTC.